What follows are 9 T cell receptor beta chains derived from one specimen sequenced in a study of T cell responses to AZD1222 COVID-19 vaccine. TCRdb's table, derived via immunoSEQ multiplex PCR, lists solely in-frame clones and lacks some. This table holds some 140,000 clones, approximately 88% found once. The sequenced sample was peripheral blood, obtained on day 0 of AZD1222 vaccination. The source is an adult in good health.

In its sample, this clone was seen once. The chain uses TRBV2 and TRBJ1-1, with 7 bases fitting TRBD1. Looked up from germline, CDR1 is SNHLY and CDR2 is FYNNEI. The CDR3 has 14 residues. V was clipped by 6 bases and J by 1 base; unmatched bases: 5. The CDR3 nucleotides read TGTGCCAGCAGGCAGAACAGGGGGAACACTGAAGCTTTCTTT. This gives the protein CASRQNRGNTEAFF.

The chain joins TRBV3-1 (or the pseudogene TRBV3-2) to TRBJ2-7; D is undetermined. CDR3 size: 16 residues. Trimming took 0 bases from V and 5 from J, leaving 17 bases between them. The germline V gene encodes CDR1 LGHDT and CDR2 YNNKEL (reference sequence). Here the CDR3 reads CASSQDRAPPADEQYF. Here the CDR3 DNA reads TGTGCCAGCAGCCAAGATAGGGCGCCCCCTGCCGACGAGCAGTACTTC.

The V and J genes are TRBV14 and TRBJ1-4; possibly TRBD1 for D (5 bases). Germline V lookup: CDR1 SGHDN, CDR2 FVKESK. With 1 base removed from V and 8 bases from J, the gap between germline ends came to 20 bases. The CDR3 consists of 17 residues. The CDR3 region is CASSQGGTLFKGEKLFF. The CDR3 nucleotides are TGTGCCAGCAGCCAAGGGGGGACGCTCTTTAAAGGGGAAAAACTGTTTTTT.

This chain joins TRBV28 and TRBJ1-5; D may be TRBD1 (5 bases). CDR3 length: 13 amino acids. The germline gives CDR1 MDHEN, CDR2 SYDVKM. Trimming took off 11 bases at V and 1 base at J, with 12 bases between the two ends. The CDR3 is CAAGMVSNQPQHF. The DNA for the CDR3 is TGTGCCGCAGGGATGGTCAGCAATCAGCCCCAGCATTTT.

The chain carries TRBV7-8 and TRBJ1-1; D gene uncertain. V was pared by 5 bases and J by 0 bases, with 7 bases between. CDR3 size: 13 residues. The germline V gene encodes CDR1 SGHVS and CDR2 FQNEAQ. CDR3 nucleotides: TGTGCCAGCAGCCATACGGTGAACACTGAAGCTTTCTTT. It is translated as CASSHTVNTEAFF.

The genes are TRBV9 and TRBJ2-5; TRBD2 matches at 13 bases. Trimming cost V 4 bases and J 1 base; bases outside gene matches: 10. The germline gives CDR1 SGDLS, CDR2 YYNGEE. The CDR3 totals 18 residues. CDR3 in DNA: TGTGCCAGCAGCCCGCAGGGACTAGCGGGGCCTTTCCAAGAGACCCAGTACTTC. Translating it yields CASSPQGLAGPFQETQYF.

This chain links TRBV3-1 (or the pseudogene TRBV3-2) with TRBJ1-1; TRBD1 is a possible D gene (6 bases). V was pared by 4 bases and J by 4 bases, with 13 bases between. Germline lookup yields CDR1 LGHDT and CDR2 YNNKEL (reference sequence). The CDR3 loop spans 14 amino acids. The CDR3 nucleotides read TGTGCCAGCAGCCCATCAAACAGGGTCACTGAAGCTTTCTTT. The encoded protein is CASSPSNRVTEAFF.

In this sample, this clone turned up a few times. CDR3 nucleotides: TGTGCCAGCAGCCAAGATGGAGGCGTCAACGAGCAGTACTTC. Translated, it gives CASSQDGGVNEQYF. This chain connects TRBV4-2 to TRBJ2-7, with D perhaps TRBD2 (5 bases). V was pared by 0 bases and J by 5 bases, with 11 bases between. CDR1 is LGHNA and CDR2 is YNFKEQ in the germline V gene. There are 14 residues in the CDR3.

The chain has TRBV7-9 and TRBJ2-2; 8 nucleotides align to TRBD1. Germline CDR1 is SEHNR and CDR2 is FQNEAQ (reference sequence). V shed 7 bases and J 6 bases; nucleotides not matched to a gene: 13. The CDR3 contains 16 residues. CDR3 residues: CASKTETGARPGELFF. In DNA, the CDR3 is TGTGCCAGCAAGACGGAGACAGGGGCGCGGCCCGGGGAGCTGTTTTTT.